These 12 T cell receptor beta chains were all obtained from the same sample, sequenced in a study of shared clonotypes between healthy human individuals. Using immunoSEQ multiplex PCR, the repertoire was profiled, and TCRdb retains in-frame clones only, with some absent. The sample holds 980,000 or so clones, approximately 80% seen once. Input material: memory CD4+ T cells sorted from blood. Regarding subset: CD45RA-negative fraction. The receptors derive from a man between 18 and 35 years old in good health.

This sequence joins TRBV7-3 and TRBJ2-2; D not resolved. V was cut by 2 bases and J by 1 base, with 14 bases left in between. The CDR3 length is 17 residues. The germline V gene has CDR1 SGHTA and CDR2 FQGTGA. This CDR3 is CASSLPPGRMNTGELFF. In DNA form, the CDR3 reads TGTGCCAGCAGCTTACCACCCGGGCGGATGAACACCGGGGAGCTGTTTTTT.

The rearrangement links TRBV9 to TRBJ2-5, with 7 bases lining up with TRBD2. CDR3 size: 15 residues. V was pared by 0 bases and J by 4 bases, with 6 bases of the junction left unmatched. Per the germline V gene, CDR1 is SGDLS and CDR2 is YYNGEE. The DNA of the CDR3 is TGTGCCAGCAGCGTAGATCAGGGCGGGAGAGAGACCCAGTACTTC. Its translation: CASSVDQGGRETQYF.

The chain couples TRBV5-1 to TRBJ1-2, with D possibly matching TRBD1 (5 bases). Germline CDR1 and CDR2: SGHRS and YFSETQ. The CDR3 runs to 14 residues. V shed 1 base and J shed 5 bases, with 12 bases lying between them. The CDR3 loop is CASSLIGGGYGYTF. The DNA of the CDR3 is TGCGCCAGCAGCTTGATTGGGGGAGGGTATGGCTACACCTTC. Together with reference TRBV5-1 and TRBJ1-2, the CDR3 gives the full variable domain: KAGVTQTPRYLIKTRGQQVTLSCSPISGHRSVSWYQQTPGQGLQFLFEYFSETQRNKGNFPGRFSGRQFSNSRSEMNVSTLELGDSALYLCASSLIGGGYGYTFGSGTRLTVV.

This clone has just a few counts. The same CDR3 is also encoded by other DNA sequences in this sample. The rearrangement joins TRBV6-6 to TRBJ2-7; D is undetermined. Trimming took 6 bases from V and 2 from J, leaving 5 bases between them. Germline V gene data show CDR1 as MNHNY and CDR2 as SVGAGI (reference sequence). The CDR3 sequence is 11 residues long. DNA for the CDR3: TGTGCCAGCAGCCGGGCCTACGAGCAGTACTTC. It translates to CASSRAYEQYF.

This clone came up once. The chain is built from TRBV29-1 and TRBJ1-3; maybe TRBD1 (5 bases). Looked up from germline, CDR1 is SQVTM and CDR2 is ANQGSEA. The CDR3 sequence is 15 residues long. Trimming shortened V by 4 bases and J by 0 bases, and 13 bases separated the two germline ends. The CDR3 nucleotides are TGCAGCGTTGCCGGGACTCAGAGCTCTGGAAACACCATATATTTT. It translates to CSVAGTQSSGNTIYF.

This clone has a handful of counts. V gene TRBV10-3 combines with J gene TRBJ1-5, with D perhaps matching TRBD1 (5 bases). Germline V gene lookup returns CDR1 ENHRY and CDR2 SYGVKD. The germline V and J ends were trimmed by 2 bases and 9 bases, with 11 bases remaining between them. The CDR3 extends over 13 amino acids. CDR3 residues: CAISEGQGSPQHF. In nucleotides, the CDR3 is TGTGCCATCAGTGAGGGACAAGGGTCGCCCCAGCATTTT.

The rearrangement uses TRBV15 and TRBJ2-6; TRBD1 agrees at 10 bases. The CDR3 runs to 21 residues. The junction had 12 bases not matched to a gene; V was cut back by 1 base and J by 0 bases. CDR1 and CDR2 (germline): LNHNV, YYDKDF (reference sequence). CDR3 in DNA: TGTGCCACCAGCAGAGTAACCGGGACAGGGGCCATATACTCTGGGGCCAACGTCCTGACTTTC. Residues: CATSRVTGTGAIYSGANVLTF.

The CDR3 loop reads CASSPRTSGGRPYEQYF. Here the CDR3 DNA reads TGTGCCAGCAGCCCCCGGACTAGCGGGGGCCGCCCCTACGAGCAGTACTTC. V is TRBV11-2 and J is TRBJ2-7; 13 nucleotides align to TRBD2. The CDR3 length is 17 residues. The trim removed 5 bases at V and 2 bases at J, leaving 9 bases unmatched. Germline V CDR1 and CDR2: SGHAT, FQNNGV.

This clone was recorded many times. The V call is TRBV2, the J call TRBJ2-7; D may match TRBD1 or TRBD2 (5 bases each). The CDR3 spans 11 residues. V was shortened by 8 bases and J by 2 bases, with 7 bases between the two germline ends. The germline CDR1 and CDR2 sequences are SNHLY and FYNNEI. CDR3 in DNA: TGTGCCAGCGGGGGACCCTACGAGCAGTACTTC. It encodes CASGGPYEQYF.

This chain joins TRBV7-9 and TRBJ1-5, with 7 bases that match TRBD1. J was trimmed by 0 bases and V by 5 bases; bases with no gene match: 16. CDR1 is SEHNR, CDR2 FQNEAQ, per germline (reference sequence). This CDR3 has 19 amino acids. CDR3 sequence reads: CASSDFRNWQGVSNQPQHF. The CDR3 nucleotides read TGTGCCAGCAGCGATTTTCGGAATTGGCAGGGGGTTAGCAATCAGCCCCAGCATTTT.

The chain links TRBV7-9 to TRBJ2-5; no clear D gene. The CDR3 loop spans 15 amino acids. Germline V gives CDR1 SEHNR, CDR2 FQNEAQ (reference sequence). V lost 2 bases and J lost 4, with 14 bases in between. The CDR3 sequence is CASSLIVTTRETQYF. CDR3 nucleotide sequence: TGTGCCAGCAGCTTAATAGTTACAACCCGAGAGACCCAGTACTTC. Looking up the rest from reference TRBV7-9 and TRBJ2-5 gives the full variable domain: DTGVSQNPRHKITKRGQNVTFRCDPISEHNRLYWYRQTLGQGPEFLTYFQNEAQLEKSRLLSDRFSAERPKGSFSTLEIQRTEQGDSAMYLCASSLIVTTRETQYFGPGTRLLVL.

This clone was seen only a few times. The chain combines TRBV27 with TRBJ2-1; 9 nucleotides align to TRBD2. CDR1 is MNHEY, CDR2 SMNVEV, per germline (reference sequence). CDR3 length: 16 residues. The trim removed 5 bases at V and 8 bases at J, leaving 13 bases unmatched. The CDR3 here is CASSPRRVAGEDEQFF. The CDR3 nucleotides are TGTGCCAGCAGTCCCCGGAGGGTAGCGGGAGAAGATGAGCAGTTCTTC.